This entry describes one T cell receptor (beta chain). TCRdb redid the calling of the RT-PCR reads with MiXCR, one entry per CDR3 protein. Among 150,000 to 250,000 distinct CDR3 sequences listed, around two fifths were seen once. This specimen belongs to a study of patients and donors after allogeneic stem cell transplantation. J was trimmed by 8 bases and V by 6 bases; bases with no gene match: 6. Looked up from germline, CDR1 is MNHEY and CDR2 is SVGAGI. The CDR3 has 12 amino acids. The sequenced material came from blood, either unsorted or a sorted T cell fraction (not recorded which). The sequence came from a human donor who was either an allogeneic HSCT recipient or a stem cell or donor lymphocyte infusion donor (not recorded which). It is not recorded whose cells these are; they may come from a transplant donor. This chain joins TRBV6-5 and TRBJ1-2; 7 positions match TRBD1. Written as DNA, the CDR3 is TGTGCCAGCAGCACCTACAGGGGAGGCTACACCTTC. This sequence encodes CASSTYRGGYTF.